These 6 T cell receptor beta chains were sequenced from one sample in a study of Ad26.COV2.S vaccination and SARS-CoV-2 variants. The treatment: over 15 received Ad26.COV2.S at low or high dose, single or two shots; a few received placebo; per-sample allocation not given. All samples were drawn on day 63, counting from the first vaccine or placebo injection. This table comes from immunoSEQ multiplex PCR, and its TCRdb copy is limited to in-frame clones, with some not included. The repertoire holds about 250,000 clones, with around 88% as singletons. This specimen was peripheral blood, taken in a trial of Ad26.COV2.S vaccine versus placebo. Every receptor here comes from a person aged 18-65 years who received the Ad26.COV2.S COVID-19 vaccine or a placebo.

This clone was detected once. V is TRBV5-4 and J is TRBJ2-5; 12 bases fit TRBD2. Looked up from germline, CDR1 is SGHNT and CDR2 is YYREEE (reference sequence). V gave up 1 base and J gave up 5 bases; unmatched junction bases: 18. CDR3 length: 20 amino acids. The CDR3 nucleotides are TGTGCCAGCAGCTTGCGTCTAGCGGGAGGGATAAGCGCTTCGAGGGAGACCCAGTACTTC. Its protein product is CASSLRLAGGISASRETQYF.

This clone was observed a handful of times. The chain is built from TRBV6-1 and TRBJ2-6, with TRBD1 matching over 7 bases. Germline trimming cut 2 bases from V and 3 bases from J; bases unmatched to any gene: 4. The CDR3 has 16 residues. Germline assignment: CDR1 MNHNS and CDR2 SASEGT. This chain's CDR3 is CASSEQTGSGANVLTF. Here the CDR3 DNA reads TGTGCCAGCAGTGAACAGACAGGGAGTGGGGCCAACGTCCTGACTTTC.

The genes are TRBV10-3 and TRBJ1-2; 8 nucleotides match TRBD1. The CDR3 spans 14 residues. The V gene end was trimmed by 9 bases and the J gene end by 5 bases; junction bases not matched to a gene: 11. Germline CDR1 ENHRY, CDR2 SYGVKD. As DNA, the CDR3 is TGTGCCATTGATCCAGGGGGCGCCAGTTATGGCTACACCTTC. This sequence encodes CAIDPGGASYGYTF.

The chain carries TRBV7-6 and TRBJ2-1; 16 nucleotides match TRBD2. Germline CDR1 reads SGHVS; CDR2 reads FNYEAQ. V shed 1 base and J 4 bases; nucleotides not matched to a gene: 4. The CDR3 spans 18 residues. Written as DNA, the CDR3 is TGTGCCAGCAGCTTAGAGGGGACTAGCGGGAGGGGGTACAATGAGCAGTTCTTC. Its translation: CASSLEGTSGRGYNEQFF.

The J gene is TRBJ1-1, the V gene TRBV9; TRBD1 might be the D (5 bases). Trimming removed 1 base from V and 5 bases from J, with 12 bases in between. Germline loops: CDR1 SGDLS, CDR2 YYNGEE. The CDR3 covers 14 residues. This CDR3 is CASSVSQRGTEAFF. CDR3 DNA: TGTGCCAGCAGCGTATCCCAAAGGGGAACTGAAGCTTTCTTT. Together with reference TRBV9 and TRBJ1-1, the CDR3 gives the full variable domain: DSGVTQTPKHLITATGQRVTLRCSPRSGDLSVYWYQQSLDQGLQFLIQYYNGEERAKGNILERFSAQQFPDLHSELNLSSLELGDSALYFCASSVSQRGTEAFFGQGTRLTVV.

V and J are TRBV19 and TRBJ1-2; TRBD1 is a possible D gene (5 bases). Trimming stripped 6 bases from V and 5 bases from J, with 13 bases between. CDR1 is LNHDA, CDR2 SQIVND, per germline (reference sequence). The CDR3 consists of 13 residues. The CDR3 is CASSPGTTYGYTF. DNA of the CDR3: TGTGCCAGTAGCCCCGGGACCACTTATGGCTACACCTTC.